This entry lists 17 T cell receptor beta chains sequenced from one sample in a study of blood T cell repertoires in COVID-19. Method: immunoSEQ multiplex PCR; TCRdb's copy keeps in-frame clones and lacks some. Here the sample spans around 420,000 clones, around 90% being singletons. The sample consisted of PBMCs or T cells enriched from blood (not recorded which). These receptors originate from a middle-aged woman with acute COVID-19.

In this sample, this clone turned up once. The CDR3 spells CASRNSGGHSPLHF. DNA of the CDR3: TGTGCCAGCAGGAACTCCGGGGGTCATTCACCCCTCCACTTT. The chain joins TRBV6-5 to TRBJ1-6, with D perhaps matching TRBD1 (5 bases). The V end was cut by 6 bases, the J end by 8 bases, with 14 bases between. The CDR3 covers 14 residues. CDR1 is MNHEY, CDR2 SVGAGI, per germline.

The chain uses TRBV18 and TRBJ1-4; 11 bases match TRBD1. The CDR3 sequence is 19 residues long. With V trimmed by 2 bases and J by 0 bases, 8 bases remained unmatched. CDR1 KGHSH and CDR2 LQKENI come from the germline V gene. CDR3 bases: TGTGCCAGCTCACCAAGGCCCGGGACAGGGGGTGCAACTAATGAAAAACTGTTTTTT. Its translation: CASSPRPGTGGATNEKLFF.

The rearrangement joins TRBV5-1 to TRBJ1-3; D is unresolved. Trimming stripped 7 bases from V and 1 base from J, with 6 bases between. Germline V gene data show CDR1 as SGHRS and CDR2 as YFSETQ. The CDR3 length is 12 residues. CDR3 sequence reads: CASQASGNTIYF. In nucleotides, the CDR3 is TGCGCCAGCCAGGCGTCTGGAAACACCATATATTTT.

CDR3 region: CASSHLQGNYGYTF. In DNA form, the CDR3 reads TGTGCCAGCAGCCATTTACAGGGGAACTATGGCTACACCTTC. This chain connects TRBV3-1 (or the pseudogene TRBV3-2) to TRBJ1-2, with 7 bases matching TRBD1. The CDR3 spans 14 residues. J lost 2 bases, V lost 3 bases, and 3 bases had no gene match. Germline V lookup: CDR1 LGHDT, CDR2 YNNKEL (reference sequence).

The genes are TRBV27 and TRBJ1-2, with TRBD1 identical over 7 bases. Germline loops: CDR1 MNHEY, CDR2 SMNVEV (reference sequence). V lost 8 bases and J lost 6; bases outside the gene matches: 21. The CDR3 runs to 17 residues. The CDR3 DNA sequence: TGTGCCAGCCGAACCTACCAGGGGGTGCAGGGAAACCATGGCTACACCTTC. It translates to CASRTYQGVQGNHGYTF.

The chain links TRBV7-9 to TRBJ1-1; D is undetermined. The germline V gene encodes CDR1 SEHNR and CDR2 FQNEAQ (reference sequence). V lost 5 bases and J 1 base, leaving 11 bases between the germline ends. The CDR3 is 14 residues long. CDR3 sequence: CASSLPWANTEAFF. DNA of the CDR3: TGTGCCAGCAGCCTACCATGGGCGAACACTGAAGCTTTCTTT.

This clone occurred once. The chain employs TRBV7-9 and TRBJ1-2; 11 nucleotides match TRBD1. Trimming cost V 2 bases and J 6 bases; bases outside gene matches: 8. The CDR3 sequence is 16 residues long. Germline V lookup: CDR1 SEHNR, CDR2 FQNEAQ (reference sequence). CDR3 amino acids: CASSLLGQGAGDGYTF. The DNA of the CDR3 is TGTGCCAGCAGCTTACTTGGACAGGGGGCTGGAGATGGCTACACCTTC.

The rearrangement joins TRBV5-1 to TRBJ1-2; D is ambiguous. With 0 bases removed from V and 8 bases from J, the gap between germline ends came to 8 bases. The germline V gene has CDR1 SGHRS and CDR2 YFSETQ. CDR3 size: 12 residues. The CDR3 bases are TGCGCCAGCAGCTTGGTCGGGATCGGCTACACCTTC. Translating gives CASSLVGIGYTF.

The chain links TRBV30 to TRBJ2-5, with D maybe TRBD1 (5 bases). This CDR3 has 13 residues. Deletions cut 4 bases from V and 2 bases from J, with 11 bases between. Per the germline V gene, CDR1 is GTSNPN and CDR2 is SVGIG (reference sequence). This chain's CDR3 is CAWNRREQETQYF. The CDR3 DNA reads TGTGCCTGGAATCGCAGGGAACAAGAGACCCAGTACTTC.

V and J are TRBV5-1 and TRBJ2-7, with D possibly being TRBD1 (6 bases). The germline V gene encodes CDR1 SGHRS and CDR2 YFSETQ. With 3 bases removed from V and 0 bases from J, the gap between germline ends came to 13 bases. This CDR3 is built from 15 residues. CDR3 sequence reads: CASSYGTDSSYEQYF. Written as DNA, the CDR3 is TGCGCCAGCAGCTACGGGACGGACAGCTCCTACGAGCAGTACTTC.

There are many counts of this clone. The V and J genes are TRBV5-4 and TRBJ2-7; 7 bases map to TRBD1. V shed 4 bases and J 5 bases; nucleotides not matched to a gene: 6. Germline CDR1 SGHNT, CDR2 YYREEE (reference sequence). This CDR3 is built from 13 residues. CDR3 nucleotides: TGTGCCAGCAGCCCCGGACAGGACCACGAGCAGTACTTC. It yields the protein CASSPGQDHEQYF.

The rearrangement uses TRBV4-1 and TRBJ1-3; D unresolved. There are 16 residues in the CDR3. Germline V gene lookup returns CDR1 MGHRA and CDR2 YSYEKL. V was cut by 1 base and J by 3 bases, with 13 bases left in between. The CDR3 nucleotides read TGCGCCAGCAGCCAAGGGATGCGGGGTTATGGAAACACCATATATTTT. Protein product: CASSQGMRGYGNTIYF.

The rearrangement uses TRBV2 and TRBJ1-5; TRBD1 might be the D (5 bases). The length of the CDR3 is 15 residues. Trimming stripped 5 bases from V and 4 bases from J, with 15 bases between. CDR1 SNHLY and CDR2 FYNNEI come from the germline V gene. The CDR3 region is CASSKRRQINQPQHF. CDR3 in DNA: TGTGCCAGCAGTAAACGACGACAGATTAATCAGCCCCAGCATTTT.

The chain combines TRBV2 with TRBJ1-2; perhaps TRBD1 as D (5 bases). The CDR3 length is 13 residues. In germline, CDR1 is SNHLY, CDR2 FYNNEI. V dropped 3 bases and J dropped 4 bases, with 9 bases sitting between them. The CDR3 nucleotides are TGTGCCAGCAGTGATATCGGGGGCTATGGCTACACCTTC. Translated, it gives CASSDIGGYGYTF.

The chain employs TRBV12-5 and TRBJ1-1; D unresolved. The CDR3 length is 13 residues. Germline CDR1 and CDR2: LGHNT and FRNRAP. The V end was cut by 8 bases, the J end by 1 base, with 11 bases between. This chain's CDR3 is CASWTIGNTEAFF. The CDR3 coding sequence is TGTGCTAGTTGGACTATCGGGAACACTGAAGCTTTCTTT.

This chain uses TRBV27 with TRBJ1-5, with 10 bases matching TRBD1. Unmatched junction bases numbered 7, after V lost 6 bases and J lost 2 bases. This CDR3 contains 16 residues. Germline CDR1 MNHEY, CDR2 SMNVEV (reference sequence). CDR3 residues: CASRLSGTGGNQPQHF. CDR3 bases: TGTGCCAGCAGGCTGTCCGGGACAGGGGGCAATCAGCCCCAGCATTTT.

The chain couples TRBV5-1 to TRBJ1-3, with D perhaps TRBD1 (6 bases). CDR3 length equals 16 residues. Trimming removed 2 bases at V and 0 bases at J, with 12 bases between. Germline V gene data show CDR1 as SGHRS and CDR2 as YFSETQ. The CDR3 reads CASSLVQGLSGNTIYF. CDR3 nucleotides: TGCGCCAGCAGCTTAGTACAGGGCCTCTCTGGAAACACCATATATTTT.